This T cell receptor (beta chain) was captured in a study of tumor-infiltrating lymphocytes in localized non-small cell lung cancer. Study-wide findings and caveats: Immunotypes IM1 and IM2 had similar TCR-derived T-cell fractions.

Data came from immunoSEQ multiplex PCR; TCRdb stores just in-frame clones and leaves some out. This repertoire shows some 15,000 clones, around 41% found once; its top ten account for around 16%. The CDR3 runs to 14 residues. Trimming pared 6 bases from V and 1 base from J, leaving 12 bases between. Germline V CDR1 and CDR2: MDHEN, SYDVKM. Comment on this clone: Its cognate antigen is unknown.

The rearrangement joins TRBV28 to TRBJ1-2; D unresolved. The specimen sequenced was lung tumor tissue. The receptor comes from a human donor with non-small cell lung cancer. Here the CDR3 DNA reads TGTGCCAGCAGCCCAGCGGGGAGTAACTATGGCTACACCTTC. Its translation is CASSPAGSNYGYTF.